The 21 T cell receptor beta chains reported below all come from one sample, sequenced in a study of cytomegalovirus exposure and HLA in healthy donors. Use of 60 Vbeta and 13 Jbeta primers characterized the PCR. This table comes from immunoSEQ multiplex PCR, and its TCRdb copy is limited to in-frame clones, with some not included. The repertoire holds approximately 160,000 clones, with roughly 80% as singletons. Sequenced: PBMCs. Receptors originate from a man younger than 30 in good health and CMV-seronegative.

This chain links TRBV29-1 with TRBJ1-5, with no clear D. The CDR3 contains 12 residues. The V gene lost 1 base and the J gene lost 5 bases, with 6 bases spanning the gap. Germline V CDR1 and CDR2: SQVTM, ANQGSEA. CDR3 DNA: TGCAGCGTTGAAGGCACAGATCAGCCCCAGCATTTT. Translating it yields CSVEGTDQPQHF.

The CDR3: CASSTRQGYEQYF. DNA of the CDR3: TGTGCCAGCAGCACCCGACAGGGTTACGAGCAGTACTTC. The V gene is TRBV9, the J gene TRBJ2-7, with 7 bases that match TRBD1. The CDR3 has 13 residues. Germline V gives CDR1 SGDLS, CDR2 YYNGEE. The trim removed 4 bases at V and 4 bases at J, leaving 5 bases unmatched. The whole variable domain, remainder taken from reference TRBV9 and TRBJ2-7, is DSGVTQTPKHLITATGQRVTLRCSPRSGDLSVYWYQQSLDQGLQFLIQYYNGEERAKGNILERFSAQQFPDLHSELNLSSLELGDSALYFCASSTRQGYEQYFGPGTRLTVT.

With respect to this clone: One end of the junction does not line up with germline, which may come from a read error. V and J are TRBV7-9 and TRBJ2-6, with TRBD1 matching over 11 bases. The CDR3 runs 17 residues. Germline assignment: CDR1 SEHNR and CDR2 FQNEAQ (reference sequence). DNA for the CDR3: TGTTCCAGCAGGGGGACAGGGGGAGGGCCTGGGGCCAACGTCCTGACTTTC. The encoded protein is CSSRGTGGGPGANVLTF.

The V call is TRBV11-3, the J call TRBJ2-1, with 16 bases matching TRBD2. The CDR3 totals 16 residues. CDR1 and CDR2 (germline): SGHNT, YENEEA. Trimming removed 5 bases from V and 9 bases from J; junction bases left unmatched: 7. The CDR3 is CASSQTGTSGRVEQFF. CDR3 DNA sequence: TGTGCCAGCAGCCAGACCGGGACTAGCGGGAGGGTTGAGCAGTTCTTC.

V usage is TRBV14 and J usage is TRBJ2-1; 10 bases are shared with TRBD2. The CDR3 is 15 amino acids. Germline CDR1 is SGHDN and CDR2 is FVKESK. The J segment lost 5 bases and the V segment lost 3 bases, leaving 4 bases of the junction unmatched. The chain's CDR3 is CASSQQRGGHNEQFF. CDR3 in DNA: TGTGCCAGCAGCCAGCAGCGGGGGGGCCACAATGAGCAGTTCTTC.

The table lists this clone with a count of one. This chain links TRBV28 with TRBJ2-5; 8 positions agree with TRBD1. The CDR3 spans 16 residues. Germline V gene sequence: CDR1 MDHEN, CDR2 SYDVKM. V shed 2 bases, J shed 7 bases, and the junction held 12 bases outside the gene matches. CDR3 DNA: TGTGCCAGCAGTTTACAAACCTACAGGGGGAGTGGGACCCAGTACTTC. This encodes CASSLQTYRGSGTQYF.

The chain uses TRBV9 and TRBJ1-5, with D unresolved. Between the trimmed V and J ends, which lost 0 bases and 6 bases, there was a span of 16 bases. CDR3 length: 16 residues. Germline V gene sequence: CDR1 SGDLS, CDR2 YYNGEE. The CDR3: CASSVGAEGKGQPQHF. The CDR3 DNA reads TGTGCCAGCAGCGTAGGGGCTGAGGGAAAGGGTCAGCCCCAGCATTTT.

The count of this clone is one. The V and J genes are TRBV28 and TRBJ2-7; maybe TRBD1 (6 bases). Looked up from germline, CDR1 is MDHEN and CDR2 is SYDVKM. This CDR3 spans 16 amino acids. V was clipped by 6 bases and J by 0 bases, with 18 bases between them. The DNA of the CDR3 is TGTGCCAGCAGACAATTCTCCGGGACACTCTCCTACGAGCAGTACTTC. This gives the protein CASRQFSGTLSYEQYF.

The chain links TRBV5-4 to TRBJ2-1; D remains unclear. Trimming shortened V by 4 bases and J by 9 bases, and 17 bases separated the two germline ends. Looked up from germline, CDR1 is SGHNT and CDR2 is YYREEE (reference sequence). CDR3 length equals 14 residues. Here the CDR3 reads CASSHTTTYAEQFF. The CDR3 coding sequence is TGTGCCAGCAGCCATACAACGACTTACGCTGAGCAGTTCTTC.

This clone showed up just once. V gene TRBV5-5 combines with J gene TRBJ2-1, with TRBD1 matching 7 bases. V gave up 4 bases and J gave up 2 bases; unmatched junction bases: 6. The CDR3 runs to 15 residues. Germline CDR1 is SGHKS and CDR2 is YYEKEE (reference sequence). The DNA of the CDR3 is TGTGCCAGCAGCGCTGACAGGGTCGCCTACAATGAGCAGTTCTTC. Encoded protein: CASSADRVAYNEQFF.

This chain uses TRBV6-5 with TRBJ2-7; perhaps TRBD2 as D (5 bases). CDR3 length: 14 residues. The V end was cut by 2 bases, the J end by 0 bases, with 8 bases between. Germline CDR1 and CDR2: MNHEY and SVGAGI. CDR3 amino acids: CASSYVGGSYEQYF. DNA for the CDR3: TGTGCCAGCAGTTACGTTGGAGGCTCCTACGAGCAGTACTTC.

This sequence joins TRBV5-8 and TRBJ1-3, with D possibly matching TRBD1 (5 bases). Germline-derived CDR1 and CDR2 are SGHTS and YDEGEE. The CDR3 loop spans 15 amino acids. The germline V and J ends were trimmed by 2 bases and 0 bases, with 9 bases remaining between them. The CDR3 sequence: CASSFRRVSGNTIYF. The CDR3 bases are TGTGCCAGCAGCTTCCGCAGGGTCTCTGGAAACACCATATATTTT.

The rearrangement joins TRBV2 to TRBJ1-2, with D perhaps TRBD1 (5 bases). Germline V gives CDR1 SNHLY, CDR2 FYNNEI. The V end lost 6 bases, the J end lost 8 bases, and 16 bases lay between the germline ends. This CDR3 is built from 13 residues. CDR3 coding DNA: TGTGCCAGCAGCCTTCAGGGATCAGAGGGCTACACCTTC. The encoded protein is CASSLQGSEGYTF.

This rearrangement joins TRBV19 to TRBJ1-2; D perhaps matches TRBD1 (5 bases). Trimming shortened V by 6 bases and J by 4 bases, and 9 bases separated the two germline ends. Per the germline V gene, CDR1 is LNHDA and CDR2 is SQIVND (reference sequence). There are 12 residues in the CDR3. The CDR3 spells CASRAGLYGYTF. CDR3 coding DNA: TGTGCCAGTAGGGCGGGGCTCTATGGCTACACCTTC.

The chain links TRBV27 to TRBJ2-1; 8 positions agree with TRBD2. This CDR3 contains 16 residues. Per germline, CDR1 MNHEY and CDR2 SMNVEV (reference sequence). Trimming took 1 base from V and 5 from J; bases not matched to a gene: 7. CDR3 nucleotides: TGTGCCAGCAGTTTATTTATCGGGGGGGGGAACAATGAGCAGTTCTTC. Translated, it gives CASSLFIGGGNNEQFF.

The rearrangement joins TRBV5-4 to TRBJ2-5; the match to TRBD2 covers 7 bases. CDR3 length: 16 amino acids. Per germline, CDR1 SGHNT and CDR2 YYREEE (reference sequence). J lost 2 bases, V lost 1 base, and 8 bases had no gene match. The CDR3 region has the DNA TGTGCCAGCAGCTTGATGCGGGGGTCGCTGCAAGAGACCCAGTACTTC. It is translated as CASSLMRGSLQETQYF. Using reference TRBV5-4 and TRBJ2-5 for the parts outside the CDR3, the full variable domain is ETGVTQSPTHLIKTRGQQVTLRCSSQSGHNTVSWYQQALGQGPQFIFQYYREEENGRGNFPPRFSGLQFPNYSSELNVNALELDDSALYLCASSLMRGSLQETQYFGPGTRLLVL.

This clone has a single count. The rearrangement joins TRBV27 to TRBJ2-1, with TRBD2 matching over 12 bases. This CDR3 contains 16 residues. V gave up 5 bases and J gave up 7 bases; unmatched junction bases: 9. The V gene's germline CDR1 is MNHEY and CDR2 SMNVEV (reference sequence). The CDR3 nucleotides read TGTGCCAGCAGTCACCTCACTAGCGGGAGGTCAAATGAGCAGTTCTTC. Translated: CASSHLTSGRSNEQFF.

The chain uses TRBV6-5 and TRBJ2-7, with D maybe TRBD2 (7 bases). Trimming left V 8 bases short and J 7 bases short, with 24 bases between. The CDR3 has 15 residues. Germline-derived CDR1 and CDR2 are MNHEY and SVGAGI. The CDR3: CASPRPRGGGREQYF. CDR3 DNA: TGTGCCAGCCCCCGGCCCAGGGGAGGGGGTCGAGAGCAGTACTTC.

This clone was recorded a few times. The V gene is TRBV5-1, the J gene TRBJ1-4, with D unresolved. Trimming cost V 0 bases and J 8 bases, with 17 bases left between them. The CDR3 sequence is 16 residues long. Germline V gene sequence: CDR1 SGHRS, CDR2 YFSETQ. This CDR3 is CASSLALGGGKEKLFF. In DNA form, the CDR3 reads TGCGCCAGCAGCTTGGCCTTGGGTGGAGGGAAGGAAAAACTGTTTTTT.

The chain has TRBV7-6 and TRBJ1-1; the D is unclear. Germline assignment: CDR1 SGHVS and CDR2 FNYEAQ. V shed 2 bases and J shed 7 bases, with 11 bases lying between them. The CDR3 spans 13 residues. In nucleotides, the CDR3 is TGTGCCAGCAGCTTATCCGAGGGAATTGAAGCTTTCTTT. Amino acids: CASSLSEGIEAFF.

The chain joins TRBV6-4 to TRBJ2-3; 7 nucleotides match TRBD2. The CDR3 length is 16 residues. Germline assignment: CDR1 MRHNA and CDR2 SNTAGT. J lost 1 base, V lost 0 bases, and 4 bases had no gene match. The CDR3 loop reads CASSDSGGFGTDTQYF. The CDR3 DNA reads as TGTGCCAGCAGTGACTCCGGGGGGTTTGGCACAGATACGCAGTATTTT.